The 27 T cell receptor beta chains below all came from one sample that was sequenced in a study of blood T cell repertoires in COVID-19. Profiling relied on immunoSEQ multiplex PCR, and the TCRdb table lists in-frame clones only, not all of them. The table includes about 270,000 clones, under 95% detected once. Sequenced input: PBMCs or T cells enriched from blood (not recorded which). All receptors derive from a man between 35 and 55 years old who had been exposed to COVID-19.

The chain couples TRBV18 to TRBJ1-1, with D hard to call. CDR3 length equals 15 residues. V lost 3 bases, J lost 5 bases, and 16 bases lay in between. Germline V gene data show CDR1 as KGHSH and CDR2 as LQKENI. The CDR3 loop is CASSPYSGSQTEAFF. For the CDR3, the DNA is TGTGCCAGCTCACCCTACAGCGGCAGTCAAACTGAAGCTTTCTTT. The complete variable domain, with remaining parts taken from reference TRBV18 and TRBJ1-1, reads NAGVMQNPRHLVRRRGQEARLRCSPMKGHSHVYWYRQLPEEGLKFMVYLQKENIIDESGMPKERFSAEFPKEGPSILRIQQVVRGDSAAYFCASSPYSGSQTEAFFGQGTRLTVV.

This clone was counted a few times. The V call is TRBV7-9, the J call TRBJ1-6; a possible D gene is TRBD1 (6 bases). V was shortened by 6 bases and J by 8 bases, with 14 bases between the two germline ends. This CDR3 spans 14 amino acids. Germline CDR1 SEHNR, CDR2 FQNEAQ (reference sequence). The CDR3 is CASRQWSGDSPLHF. In DNA form, the CDR3 reads TGTGCCAGCAGGCAATGGTCAGGGGATTCACCCCTCCACTTT.

This chain uses TRBV18 with TRBJ1-1, with TRBD1 matching 7 bases. Germline-derived CDR1 and CDR2 are KGHSH and LQKENI. CDR3 length: 15 amino acids. V trimming: 0 bases; J trimming: 5 bases; junction bases outside the gene matches: 6. The CDR3, as DNA: TGTGCCAGCTCACCACCGGTAGCAGGGGGAACTGAAGCTTTCTTT. Translating it yields CASSPPVAGGTEAFF.

The J gene is TRBJ1-2, the V gene TRBV10-3; D is uncertain. The CDR3 covers 13 residues. V was clipped by 2 bases and J by 8 bases, with 12 bases between them. Germline CDR1 is ENHRY and CDR2 is SYGVKD. The CDR3: CAISETRLGGYTF. The CDR3 DNA reads as TGTGCCATCAGTGAGACCAGGTTAGGAGGCTACACCTTC.

CDR3 protein: CASGGLAGGPVAGELFF. The DNA for the CDR3 is TGTGCCAGCGGGGGACTAGCGGGAGGGCCGGTCGCCGGGGAGCTGTTTTTT. The chain has TRBV27 and TRBJ2-2; 16 bases agree with TRBD2. In germline, CDR1 is MNHEY, CDR2 SMNVEV (reference sequence). This CDR3 is built from 17 residues. J was trimmed by 6 bases and V by 8 bases; bases with no gene match: 9.

The chain employs TRBV24-1 and TRBJ2-5; 12 nucleotides agree with TRBD2. Germline CDR1 and CDR2: KGHDR and SFDVKD. This CDR3 contains 17 residues. J gave up 4 bases and V 3 bases, and 8 bases lay outside the gene matches. CDR3 amino acids: CATSDPLTSGRGETQYF. The CDR3 DNA follows: TGTGCCACCAGTGATCCCCTGACTAGCGGGAGAGGAGAGACCCAGTACTTC.

V gene TRBV11-2 combines with J gene TRBJ1-1; D is undetermined. Germline CDR1 and CDR2: SGHAT and FQNNGV. V was clipped by 0 bases and J by 1 base, with 6 bases between them. The CDR3 consists of 14 residues. The CDR3 DNA follows: TGTGCCAGCAGCTTAGACCCCTGGAACACTGAAGCTTTCTTT. It codes for CASSLDPWNTEAFF.

This chain uses TRBV30 with TRBJ2-2; 9 bases map to TRBD1. Germline CDR1 reads GTSNPN; CDR2 reads SVGIG (reference sequence). V shed 0 bases, J shed 6 bases, and the junction held 5 bases outside the gene matches. The CDR3 is 15 amino acids. The CDR3 sequence: CAWSVPGQGSGELFF. DNA of the CDR3: TGTGCCTGGAGTGTTCCGGGACAGGGTTCCGGGGAGCTGTTTTTT. Full variable domain (remainder filled in from reference TRBV30 and TRBJ2-2): SQTIHQWPATLVQPVGSPLSLECTVEGTSNPNLYWYRQAAGRGLQLLFYSVGIGQISSEVPQNLSASRPQDRQFILSSKKLLLSDSGFYLCAWSVPGQGSGELFFGEGSRLTVL.

The chain joins TRBV10-3 to TRBJ2-1; 7 nucleotides align to TRBD2. The CDR3 extends over 13 amino acids. The germline V gene has CDR1 ENHRY and CDR2 SYGVKD. V dropped 11 bases and J dropped 4; count of bases not matched to a gene: 8. The CDR3 protein is CASGAGEYNEQFF. CDR3 nucleotides: TGTGCCTCCGGGGCGGGAGAATACAATGAGCAGTTCTTC.

The rearrangement joins TRBV7-9 to TRBJ2-5; 11 positions agree with TRBD2. The germline gives CDR1 SEHNR, CDR2 FQNEAQ (reference sequence). CDR3 length equals 17 residues. V was pared by 1 base and J by 4 bases, with 8 bases of the junction left unmatched. The CDR3 loop is CASSLGTSGRERETQYF. The CDR3, as DNA: TGTGCCAGCAGCTTAGGTACTAGCGGGAGAGAGCGAGAGACCCAGTACTTC.

V and J are TRBV4-2 and TRBJ2-2; D is undetermined. Between the trimmed V and J ends, which lost 0 bases and 2 bases, there was a span of 7 bases. The CDR3 is 15 residues long. Germline V CDR1 and CDR2: LGHNA, YNFKEQ. The CDR3 DNA is TGTGCCAGCAGCCAAGAAAAGCACAACACCGGGGAGCTGTTTTTT. Its translation: CASSQEKHNTGELFF.

This rearrangement joins TRBV28 to TRBJ2-7, with TRBD2 as a possible D gene (5 bases). V was trimmed by 3 bases and J by 3 bases, leaving 15 bases between them. The V gene's germline CDR1 is MDHEN and CDR2 SYDVKM. The CDR3 is 15 amino acids. CDR3 loop: CASSFLSKGVYEQYF. CDR3 coding DNA: TGTGCCAGCAGTTTCCTCAGTAAGGGAGTCTACGAGCAGTACTTC.

V and J are TRBV11-2 and TRBJ2-7; 8 bases agree with TRBD2. CDR3 length: 17 amino acids. The V gene end was trimmed by 5 bases and the J gene end by 4 bases; junction bases not matched to a gene: 16. Germline V gene data show CDR1 as SGHAT and CDR2 as FQNNGV. CDR3 region: CASSTVDQGTSWYEQYF. CDR3 nucleotide sequence: TGTGCCAGCAGCACCGTGGACCAGGGGACTAGTTGGTACGAGCAGTACTTC.

V gene TRBV12-3 or TRBV12-4 combines with J gene TRBJ1-4, with D maybe TRBD1 (5 bases). The germline V and J ends were trimmed by 6 bases and 4 bases, with 9 bases remaining between them. The length of the CDR3 is 13 residues. CDR3 in DNA: TGTGCCAGCAGGCCAGGGAATAATGAAAAACTGTTTTTT. This gives the protein CASRPGNNEKLFF.

The chain couples TRBV30 to TRBJ1-5; TRBD1 aligns across 7 bases. The CDR3 covers 15 residues. Germline CDR1 is GTSNPN and CDR2 is SVGIG (reference sequence). After removal of 1 base from V and 3 bases from J, the junction contained 6 bases not matched to a gene. The CDR3 coding sequence is TGTGCCTGGAGTGCCTACAGGGGCCACAATCAGCCCCAGCATTTT. Amino acid sequence: CAWSAYRGHNQPQHF.

The V and J genes are TRBV19 and TRBJ2-5, with D maybe TRBD1 (6 bases). There are 16 residues in the CDR3. Trimming took 3 bases from V and 2 from J, leaving 16 bases between them. CDR1 is LNHDA, CDR2 SQIVND, per germline (reference sequence). The CDR3 DNA is TGTGCCAGTAGTATTGGTCCCGGGACATCGCAAGAGACCCAGTACTTC. Its translation: CASSIGPGTSQETQYF.

The chain recombines TRBV7-9 with TRBJ1-5; perhaps TRBD1 as D (6 bases). Trimming took off 2 bases at V and 1 base at J, with 9 bases between the two ends. CDR3 size: 15 residues. Germline CDR1 SEHNR, CDR2 FQNEAQ (reference sequence). The CDR3 spells CASSLSRGSNQPQHF. The DNA of the CDR3 is TGTGCCAGCAGCTTATCCAGGGGCAGCAATCAGCCCCAGCATTTT.

The V call is TRBV6-5, the J call TRBJ2-5; D is perhaps TRBD2 (7 bases). Germline V lookup: CDR1 MNHEY, CDR2 SVGAGI. V lost 5 bases and J 5 bases, leaving 15 bases between the germline ends. The CDR3 length is 14 residues. CDR3 sequence: CASSPAGAVETQYF. The CDR3 bases are TGTGCCAGCAGTCCGGCGGGGGCGGTGGAGACCCAGTACTTC.

Only a few counts were recorded for this clone. The genes are TRBV6-2 or TRBV6-3 and TRBJ1-1; 8 bases align to TRBD1. The CDR3 extends over 15 amino acids. Germline assignment: CDR1 MNHEY and CDR2 SVGEGT. The ends lost 6 bases at V and 4 bases at J; junction bases unmatched: 10. CDR3 in DNA: TGTGCCAGCAGCCGGGGACAGGTGGCGGGCACTGAAGCTTTCTTT. Encoded protein: CASSRGQVAGTEAFF.

The chain carries TRBV30 and TRBJ2-7; 7 bases match TRBD2. Per the germline V gene, CDR1 is GTSNPN and CDR2 is SVGIG (reference sequence). Unmatched junction bases numbered 8, after V lost 3 bases and J lost 3 bases. CDR3 size: 14 residues. DNA of the CDR3: TGTGCCTGGAGGTCTTCTAGCGGCCTCTACGAGCAGTACTTC. Protein sequence: CAWRSSSGLYEQYF.

This chain joins TRBV5-1 and TRBJ1-2; 7 nucleotides match TRBD1. V gave up 1 base and J gave up 6 bases; unmatched junction bases: 9. CDR1 and CDR2 (germline): SGHRS, YFSETQ. This CDR3 region has 15 residues. The CDR3 DNA reads TGCGCCAGCAGCTTGAGAGGACAGGCAGACAATGGCTACACCTTC. This sequence encodes CASSLRGQADNGYTF.

The chain is built from TRBV7-9 and TRBJ2-2; 12 nucleotides agree with TRBD2. Germline CDR1 and CDR2: SEHNR and FQNEAQ (reference sequence). The CDR3 is 15 amino acids. V gave up 3 bases and J gave up 6 bases; unmatched junction bases: 2. The CDR3 DNA reads TGTGCCAGCAGCTTGACTAGCGGGAGATCCGGGGAGCTGTTTTTT. Translated: CASSLTSGRSGELFF.

This chain links TRBV4-2 with TRBJ2-1, with D possibly being TRBD1 (6 bases). Germline CDR1 and CDR2: LGHNA and YNFKEQ. Trimming took 3 bases from V and 0 from J, leaving 15 bases between them. This CDR3 has 17 amino acids. CDR3 amino acids: CASSQHWGQSSYNEQFF. The DNA for the CDR3 is TGTGCCAGCAGCCAGCACTGGGGGCAAAGCTCCTACAATGAGCAGTTCTTC.

The CDR3 region has the DNA TGCGCCAGCAGCCAAGATTGGCCATACCAAACCGGGGAGCTGTTTTTT. Its translation is CASSQDWPYQTGELFF. This chain connects TRBV4-1 to TRBJ2-2; the D is unclear. There are 16 residues in the CDR3. The V gene lost 0 bases and the J gene lost 5 bases, with 13 bases spanning the gap. Germline loops: CDR1 MGHRA, CDR2 YSYEKL.

This chain's CDR3 is CASRTSGRLNTGELFF. CDR3 sequence (DNA): TGCGCCAGCCGGACTAGCGGGAGACTGAACACCGGGGAGCTGTTTTTT. The chain carries TRBV5-1 and TRBJ2-2, with 13 bases lining up with TRBD2. With V trimmed by 7 bases and J by 1 base, 4 bases remained unmatched. Looked up from germline, CDR1 is SGHRS and CDR2 is YFSETQ. The CDR3 runs 16 residues.

The chain combines TRBV5-6 with TRBJ2-3; D is unclear. CDR1 and CDR2 from the germline V gene are SGHDT and YYEEEE. V was clipped by 5 bases and J by 0 bases, with 13 bases between them. The CDR3 length is 15 residues. The CDR3 bases are TGTGCCAGCAGATATATGGCGGAAAGCACAGATACGCAGTATTTT. Its protein is CASRYMAESTDTQYF. Complete variable domain (other parts from reference TRBV5-6 and TRBJ2-3): DAGVTQSPTHLIKTRGQQVTLRCSPKSGHDTVSWYQQALGQGPQFIFQYYEEEERQRGNFPDRFSGHQFPNYSSELNVNALLLGDSALYLCASRYMAESTDTQYFGPGTRLTVL.

V and J are TRBV5-1 and TRBJ1-2; 12 nucleotides agree with TRBD1. V lost 4 bases, J lost 7 bases, and 8 bases stayed unmatched. The germline CDR1 and CDR2 sequences are SGHRS and YFSETQ. The CDR3 totals 15 residues. The CDR3 DNA sequence: TGCGCCAGCAGCGACCCGGGACAGGGGGCCGGTGGCTACACCTTC. Protein product: CASSDPGQGAGGYTF.